The clone carrying this T cell receptor beta chain was seen repeatedly, ten times or more. These data belong to a study of neurological immune-mediated disorders. Trimming cost V 5 bases and J 0 bases, with 14 bases left between them. The CDR3 contains 15 residues. This sample's time point: longitudinal time-point 3. The authors produced cDNA by 5'RACE using 10-nucleotide random UMIs. TCRdb re-called the 5' RACE reads with MiXCR, one entry per CDR3 protein. The data contain about 99,000 distinct CDR3 sequences, roughly 10% of them singletons. The chain links TRBV12-3 or TRBV12-4 to TRBJ2-7, with D possibly matching TRBD1 (6 bases). Sample: PBMCs. This receptor was identified in a female donor with HTLV-1-associated myelopathy (HAM/TSP). The chain's CDR3 is CASSPYRVPSYEQYF. As DNA, the CDR3 is TGTGCCAGCAGTCCTTACAGGGTACCCTCCTACGAGCAGTACTTC.